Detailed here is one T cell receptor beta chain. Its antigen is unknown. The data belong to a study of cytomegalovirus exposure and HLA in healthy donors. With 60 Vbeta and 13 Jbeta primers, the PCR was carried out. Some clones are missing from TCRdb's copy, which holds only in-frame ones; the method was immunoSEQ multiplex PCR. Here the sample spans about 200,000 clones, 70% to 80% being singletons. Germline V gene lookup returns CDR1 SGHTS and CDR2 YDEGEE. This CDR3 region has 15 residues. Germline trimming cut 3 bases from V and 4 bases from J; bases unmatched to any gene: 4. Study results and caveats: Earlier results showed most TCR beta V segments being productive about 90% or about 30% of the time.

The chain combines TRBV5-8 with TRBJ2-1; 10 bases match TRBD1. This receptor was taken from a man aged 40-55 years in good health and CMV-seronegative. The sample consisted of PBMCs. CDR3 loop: CASSSTGGRYNEQFF. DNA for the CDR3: TGTGCCAGCAGCTCGACAGGGGGCAGGTACAATGAGCAGTTCTTC.